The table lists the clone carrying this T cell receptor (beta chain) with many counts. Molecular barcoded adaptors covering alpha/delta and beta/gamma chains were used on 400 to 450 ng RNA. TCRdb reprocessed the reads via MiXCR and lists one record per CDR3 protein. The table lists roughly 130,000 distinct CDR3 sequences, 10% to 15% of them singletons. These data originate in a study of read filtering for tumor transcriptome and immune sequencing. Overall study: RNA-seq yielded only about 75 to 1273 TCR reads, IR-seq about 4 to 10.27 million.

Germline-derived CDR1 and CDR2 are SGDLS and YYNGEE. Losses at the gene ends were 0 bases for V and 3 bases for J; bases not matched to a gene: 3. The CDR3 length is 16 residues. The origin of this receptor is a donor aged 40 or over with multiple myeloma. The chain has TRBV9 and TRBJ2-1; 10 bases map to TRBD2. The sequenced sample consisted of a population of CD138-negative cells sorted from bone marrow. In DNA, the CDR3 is TGTGCCAGCAGCGTAGCCGGACTAGCGGACTACAATGAGCAGTTCTTC. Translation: CASSVAGLADYNEQFF. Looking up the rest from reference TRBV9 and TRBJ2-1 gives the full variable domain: DSGVTQTPKHLITATGQRVTLRCSPRSGDLSVYWYQQSLDQGLQFLIQYYNGEERAKGNILERFSAQQFPDLHSELNLSSLELGDSALYFCASSVAGLADYNEQFFGPGTRLTVL.